Listed below are T cell receptor beta chains from one sample, sequenced in a study of T cells after yellow fever vaccination. TCRdb re-called the 5' RACE reads with MiXCR, one entry per CDR3 protein. The repertoire includes about 580,000 distinct CDR3 sequences, roughly a sixth of them detected once, and around 16% sits in the top ten. The input for sequencing was PBMCs, taken about 5 days after the first yellow fever vaccination. Every receptor here comes from a man aged 18 to 29 who received the YFV17D yellow fever vaccine. The CDR3 runs from the conserved cysteine through the conserved F or W. A D gene is named only where the DNA matches it firmly. Not all rows give a size; the values are once, few, many and, for expanded clones, a class.

d_call clone_size j_call v_call cdr3_nt cdr3_aa
. few TRBJ2-3 TRBV4-1 TGCGCCAGCAGCCCGGAGGCGGCGCTCACAGATACGCAGTATTTT CASSPEAALTDTQYF
TRBD1 many TRBJ1-6 TRBV4-2 TGTGCCAGCAGCCAACCACAGGGGTCACCCCTCCACTTT CASSQPQGSPLHF
TRBD1 . TRBJ2-2 TRBV28 TGTGCCAGCAGTATAGGGGACAGGTACACCGGGGAGCTGTTTTTT CASSIGDRYTGELFF
. many TRBJ1-1 TRBV7-6 TGTGCCAGCAGTTCACCGACCAGCCGGGAGGGGGGGAACACTGAAGCTTTCTTT CASSSPTSREGGNTEAFF
. . TRBJ1-4 TRBV19 TGTGCCAGTAGTTCCCTCACGAATGAAAAACTGTTTTTT CASSSLTNEKLFF
TRBD1 . TRBJ2-7 TRBV11-2 TGTGCCAGCAGCTCCCTCGGGACAGGAGATTACGAGCAGTACTTC CASSSLGTGDYEQYF
TRBD2 few TRBJ2-2 TRBV19 TGTGCCAGTAGCATACTAGCGTCGACCACCGGGGAGCTGTTTTTT CASSILASTTGELFF
. many TRBJ2-3 TRBV15 TGTGCCACCCGAGGGGAGACAGATACGCAGTATTTT CATRGETDTQYF
. few TRBJ1-5 TRBV20-1 TGCAGTGCTAGAGATGACCCCAATCAGCCCCAGCATTTT CSARDDPNQPQHF
. . TRBJ2-7 TRBV7-2 TGTGCCAGCAGTTGGGACCCGCGGTACGAGCAGTACTTC CASSWDPRYEQYF
. few TRBJ2-1 TRBV5-1 TGCGCCAGCAGACTCTCTGGGGGGTACAATGAGCAGTTCTTC CASRLSGGYNEQFF
. few TRBJ2-7 TRBV5-4 TGTGCCAGCAGCTTGAGTGGAGAAAACTACGAGCAGTACTTC CASSLSGENYEQYF
TRBD1 . TRBJ1-2 TRBV12-3/TRBV12-4 TGTGCCAGCAGTTGGACAGGGGAAGGCTACACCTTC CASSWTGEGYTF
TRBD2 few TRBJ2-3 TRBV27 TGTGCCAGCTTATCAAGCGGGGATCCCACAGATACGCAGTATTTT CASLSSGDPTDTQYF
TRBD2 . TRBJ2-1 TRBV3-1 TGTGCCAGCAGCCACTTACTAGCGGGGGGCTCTGAGCAGTTCTTC CASSHLLAGGSEQFF
. many TRBJ1-4 TRBV11-2 TGTGCCAGCAGCTTGGCAGGGACTTGGGAAAAACTGTTTTTT CASSLAGTWEKLFF
TRBD1 . TRBJ2-3 TRBV18 TGTGCCAGCTCACCATTCGACAGGGACCGACCAGATACGCAGTATTTT CASSPFDRDRPDTQYF
. few TRBJ1-4 TRBV5-1 TGCGCCAGCAGCTTGGCAGCACTACGCGACATAAATGAAAAACTGTTTTTT CASSLAALRDINEKLFF
. few TRBJ2-3 TRBV7-9 TGTGCCGGATGGACAGAGGGCACAGATACGCAGTATTTT CAGWTEGTDTQYF
. few TRBJ2-3 TRBV6-4 TGTGCCAGCAGTGACTGGTGGGACTCAGATACGCAGTATTTT CASSDWWDSDTQYF
. many TRBJ2-5 TRBV12-3/TRBV12-4 TGTGCCAGCAGTTTGGGGCTGAAGGGGACCCAGTACTTC CASSLGLKGTQYF
TRBD2 . TRBJ2-3 TRBV5-1 TGCGCCAGCAGCCAACCCGGGGGGGCAGATACGCAGTATTTT CASSQPGGADTQYF
. few TRBJ2-4 TRBV28 TGTGCCAGCAGAGTAGGCGGCAAAAACATTCAGTACTTC CASRVGGKNIQYF
TRBD1 . TRBJ2-7 TRBV29-1 TGCAGCGTTGATTCGGGACAGGGGAGGTACGAGCAGTACTTC CSVDSGQGRYEQYF
TRBD2 few TRBJ2-7 TRBV10-2 TGCGCCAGCAGTGGACTAGCGGTGGTGGTTTTCTACGAGCAGTACTTC CASSGLAVVVFYEQYF
. . TRBJ2-3 TRBV29-1 TGCAGCGTGGATTCCACAGATACGCAGTATTTT CSVDSTDTQYF
TRBD1 once TRBJ1-1 TRBV9 TGTGCCAGCAGCGATCTCCGACAGGGAGATTTAGCTGAAGCTTTCTTT CASSDLRQGDLAEAFF
. few TRBJ1-1 TRBV2 TGTGCCAGCAGAACCACGACGGGACTTTTGAACACTGAAGCTTTCTTT CASRTTTGLLNTEAFF
. many TRBJ2-3 TRBV5-1 TGCGCCAGCAGCTTGGAACAGGGCACAGATACGCAGTATTTT CASSLEQGTDTQYF
. . TRBJ1-4 TRBV7-9 TGTGCCAGCAGCTTAGCTATGGGCTTATCTAATGAAAAACTGTTTTTT CASSLAMGLSNEKLFF
TRBD2 few TRBJ2-1 TRBV7-3 TGTGCCAGCAGCCCCCTTAGCGGGGGGACCTACAATGAGCAGTTCTTC CASSPLSGGTYNEQFF
. few TRBJ2-5 TRBV7-7 TGTGCTAGCAGCTTACGCGTAGCCGGGGAGACCCAGTACTTC CASSLRVAGETQYF
TRBD1 many TRBJ2-2 TRBV9 TGTGCCAGCAGCGTATCGCCGGACAGGGACACCGGGGAGCTGTTTTTT CASSVSPDRDTGELFF
. few TRBJ2-4 TRBV13 TGTGCCAGCAGCTTCAAGGGGTCGAACATTCAGTACTTC CASSFKGSNIQYF
TRBD1 many TRBJ1-1 TRBV7-9 TGTGCCAGCAGCCCAGACAGGGGAATCACTGAAGCTTTCTTT CASSPDRGITEAFF
. few TRBJ1-1 TRBV4-1 TGCGCCAGCAGCCAAGATGTGGGGGCTTTAAACACTGAAGCTTTCTTT CASSQDVGALNTEAFF
TRBD1 many TRBJ1-2 TRBV12-5 TGTGCTAGTGGTTTGGTCCTTTATAATCGGGACAGGGATAACTATGGCTACACCTTC CASGLVLYNRDRDNYGYTF
. . TRBJ1-6 TRBV5-1 TGCGCCAGCAGAAGAGGGACGCCTATGGTTTCACCCCTCCACTTT CASRRGTPMVSPLHF
TRBD2 few TRBJ2-1 TRBV20-1 TGCAGTGCAGCTACTAGCGGGGGGTACAATGAGCAGTTCTTC CSAATSGGYNEQFF
. few TRBJ1-2 TRBV7-2 TGTGCCAGCAGCTTTATGTCTAGGGCTACTGATTATGGCTACACCTTC CASSFMSRATDYGYTF
. few TRBJ2-7 TRBV5-1 TGCGCCAGCAGGGAGGTTAACTCCTACGAGCAGTACTTC CASREVNSYEQYF
. . TRBJ1-6 TRBV6-2/TRBV6-3 TGTGCCAGCAGTGCGACCGGCCATGATAATTCACCCCTCCACTTT CASSATGHDNSPLHF
. . TRBJ2-2 TRBV6-1 TGTGCCAGCTCGAGCCGGGCCCCCACCGGGGAGCTGTTTTTT CASSSRAPTGELFF
TRBD1 few TRBJ1-4 TRBV5-6 TGTGCCAGCAGCTTGGGACCTTCAGCCCAGGGGGCAACTAATGAAAAACTGTTTTTT CASSLGPSAQGATNEKLFF
. . TRBJ2-2 TRBV7-6 TGTGCCAGCAGCCCTAGGGCGAACGGGGAGCTGTTTTTT CASSPRANGELFF